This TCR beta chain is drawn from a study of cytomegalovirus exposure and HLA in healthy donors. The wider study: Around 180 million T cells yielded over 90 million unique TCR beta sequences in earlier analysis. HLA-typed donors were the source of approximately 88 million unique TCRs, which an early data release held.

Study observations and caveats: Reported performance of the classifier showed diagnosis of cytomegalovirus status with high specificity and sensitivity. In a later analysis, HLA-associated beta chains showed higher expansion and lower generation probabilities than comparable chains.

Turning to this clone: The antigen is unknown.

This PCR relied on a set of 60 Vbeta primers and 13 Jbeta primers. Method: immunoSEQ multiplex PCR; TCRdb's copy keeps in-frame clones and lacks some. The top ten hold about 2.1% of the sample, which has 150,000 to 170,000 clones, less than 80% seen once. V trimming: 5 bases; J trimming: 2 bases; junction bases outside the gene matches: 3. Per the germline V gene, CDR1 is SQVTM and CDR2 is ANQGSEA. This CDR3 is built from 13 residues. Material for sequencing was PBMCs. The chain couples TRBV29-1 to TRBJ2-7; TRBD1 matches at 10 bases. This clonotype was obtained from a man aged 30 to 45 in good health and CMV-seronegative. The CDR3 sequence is CSVRTGGPYEQYF. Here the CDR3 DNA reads TGCAGCGTTAGGACAGGGGGTCCCTACGAGCAGTACTTC.